This entry features one TCR beta chain sequence. Method: immunoSEQ multiplex PCR; TCRdb's copy keeps in-frame clones and lacks some. The table records 700,000 or so clones, approximately 85% of them present only once. This entry is derived from a study of shared T cell receptors in the human thymus. V was clipped by 4 bases and J by 0 bases; unmatched bases: 7. There are 16 residues in the CDR3. The germline gives CDR1 SGHRS, CDR2 YFSETQ. These same data were also listed under a study on human thymus T cells. Per that paper: In corrective heart surgery, resections were taken, and these provided the thymus tissue. The authors found apparently biased V and J gene usage in thymic and blood repertoires.

This TCR was recovered from a girl younger than two with a congenital heart defect. The chain combines TRBV5-1 with TRBJ2-7; 10 positions agree with TRBD1. The sequenced sample was thymocytes. CDR3 in DNA: TGCGCCAGCAGCGTGACAGGGGGCTGGTTCTCCTACGAGCAGTACTTC. This sequence encodes CASSVTGGWFSYEQYF.